The T cell receptor beta chain described here comes from a study of memory CD4+ T cells and cytomegalovirus serostatus. Study-wide context: Of the healthy Belgian adults, 9 were CMV seropositive and 20 to 30 seronegative.

Study-level findings and limits: About 40% of the 164 known CMV-associated TCRbeta sequences appeared in CD4+ memory.

The table lists this clone with a count of one. Antigen specificity is unknown. Single viable CD3+CD4+CD8-CD45RO+ cells were sorted as the memory CD4+ T cells. This CDR3 region has 15 residues. V lost 5 bases and J lost 9; bases outside the gene matches: 16. Per germline, CDR1 PRHDT and CDR2 FYEKMQ (reference sequence). Method: immunoSEQ multiplex PCR; TCRdb's copy keeps in-frame clones and lacks some. The table records roughly 50,000 clones, roughly 80% of them present only once. The genes are TRBV13 and TRBJ2-7, with TRBD1 identical over 7 bases. The sequence derives from an adult in good health and CMV-seronegative. Sequenced sample: memory CD4+ T cells from blood. The CDR3 reads CASSARDRLTRRQYF. The DNA of the CDR3 is TGTGCCAGCAGCGCTCGGGACAGATTAACCCGCCGGCAGTACTTC.